This T cell receptor beta chain derives from a study of Ad26.COV2.S vaccination and SARS-CoV-2 variants. The data were produced by immunoSEQ multiplex PCR, yet TCRdb's version contains in-frame clones alone and is incomplete. The sample carries some 640,000 clones, about 89% recorded once. Described treatment: 15 to 20 received Ad26.COV2.S at low or high dose, single or two shots; roughly 5 received placebo; per-sample allocation not given. Repertoires come from day 63 after the first vaccine or placebo injection. From germline, CDR1 is SGHTA and CDR2 FQGTGA. The V end lost 5 bases, the J end lost 2 bases, and 8 bases lay between the germline ends. The CDR3 contains 13 residues.

The sequencing here drew on peripheral blood, taken in a trial of Ad26.COV2.S vaccine versus placebo. This chain joins TRBV7-3 and TRBJ2-3; D is tentatively TRBD1 or TRBD2 (5 bases each). This TCR was sampled from a person between 18 and 65 years old who received the Ad26.COV2.S COVID-19 vaccine or a placebo. The DNA of the CDR3 is TGTGCCAGCAGCCTCGGGACCACAGATACGCAGTATTTT. Its translation is CASSLGTTDTQYF. The full variable domain, with the rest looked up from reference TRBV7-3 and TRBJ2-3, is GAGVSQTPSNKVTEKGKYVELRCDPISGHTALYWYRQSLGQGPEFLIYFQGTGAADDSGLPNDRFFAVRPEGSVSTLKIQRTERGDSAVYLCASSLGTTDTQYFGPGTRLTVL.